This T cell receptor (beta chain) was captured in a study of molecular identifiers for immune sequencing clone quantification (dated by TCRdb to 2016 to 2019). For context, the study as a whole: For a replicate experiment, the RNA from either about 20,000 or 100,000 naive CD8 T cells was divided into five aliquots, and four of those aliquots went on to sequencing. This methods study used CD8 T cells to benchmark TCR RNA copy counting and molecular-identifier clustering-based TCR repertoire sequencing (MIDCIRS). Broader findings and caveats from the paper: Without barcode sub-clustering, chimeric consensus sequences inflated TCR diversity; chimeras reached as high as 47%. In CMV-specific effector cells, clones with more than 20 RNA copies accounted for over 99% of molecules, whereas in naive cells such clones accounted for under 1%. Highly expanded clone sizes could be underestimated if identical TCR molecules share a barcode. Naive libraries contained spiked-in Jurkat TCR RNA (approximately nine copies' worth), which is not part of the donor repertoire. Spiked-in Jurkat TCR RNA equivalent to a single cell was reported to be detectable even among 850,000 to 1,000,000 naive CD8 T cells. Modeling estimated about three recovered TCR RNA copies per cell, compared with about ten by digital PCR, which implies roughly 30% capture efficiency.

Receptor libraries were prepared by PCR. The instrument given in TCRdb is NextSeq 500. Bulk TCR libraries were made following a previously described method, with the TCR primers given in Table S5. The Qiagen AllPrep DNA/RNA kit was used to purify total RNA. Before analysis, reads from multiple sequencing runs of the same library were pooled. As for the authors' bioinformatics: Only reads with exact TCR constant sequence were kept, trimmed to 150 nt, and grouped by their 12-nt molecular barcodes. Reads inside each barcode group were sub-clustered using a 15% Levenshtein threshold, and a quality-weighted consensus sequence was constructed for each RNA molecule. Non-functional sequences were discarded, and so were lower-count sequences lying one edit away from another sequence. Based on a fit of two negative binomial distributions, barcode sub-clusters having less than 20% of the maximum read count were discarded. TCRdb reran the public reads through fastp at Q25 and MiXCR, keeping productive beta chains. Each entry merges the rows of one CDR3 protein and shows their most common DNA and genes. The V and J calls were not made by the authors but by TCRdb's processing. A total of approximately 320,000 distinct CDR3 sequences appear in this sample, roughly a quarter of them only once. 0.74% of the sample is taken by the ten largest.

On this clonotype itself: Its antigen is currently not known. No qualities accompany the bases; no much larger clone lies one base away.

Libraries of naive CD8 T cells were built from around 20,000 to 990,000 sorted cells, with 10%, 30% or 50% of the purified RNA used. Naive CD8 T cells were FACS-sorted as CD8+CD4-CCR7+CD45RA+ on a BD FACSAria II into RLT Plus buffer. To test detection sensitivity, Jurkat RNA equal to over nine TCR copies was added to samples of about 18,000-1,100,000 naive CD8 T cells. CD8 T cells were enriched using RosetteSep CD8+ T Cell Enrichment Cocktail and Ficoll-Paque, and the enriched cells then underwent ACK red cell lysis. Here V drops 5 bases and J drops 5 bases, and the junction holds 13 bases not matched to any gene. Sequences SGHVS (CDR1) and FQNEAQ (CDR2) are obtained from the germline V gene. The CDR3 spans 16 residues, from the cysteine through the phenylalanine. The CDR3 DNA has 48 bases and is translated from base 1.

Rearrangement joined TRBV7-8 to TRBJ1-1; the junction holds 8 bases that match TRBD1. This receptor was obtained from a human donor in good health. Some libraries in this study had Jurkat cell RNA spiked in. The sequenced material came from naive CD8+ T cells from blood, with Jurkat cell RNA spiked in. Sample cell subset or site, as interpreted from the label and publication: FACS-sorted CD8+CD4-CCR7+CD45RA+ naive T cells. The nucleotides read TGTGCCAGCAGCCCGCTGCCGGACAGGGTCTATACTGAAGCTTTCTTT. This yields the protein CASSPLPDRVYTEAFF.